This T cell receptor beta chain was identified during a study of blood T cell repertoires in COVID-19. The overall study: Both acute and convalescent COVID-19 samples were obtained from the United States, Italy and Spain.

Methods used by the authors: Amplification from reference gene primers served as the basis for estimated nucleated cell counts. TCRdb keeps only in-frame clones here, not all; method: immunoSEQ multiplex PCR. D and trimming were read from the DNA, whereas the V and J calls and clone size are those reported in that table. This sample carries around 250,000 clones, 84% of them seen once, and the ten largest clones take 7.5% to 9%. Sequencing was done on a sample of peripheral blood. The TCR sequence derives from a human donor in a cohort sampled during active COVID-19.

CDR3 sequence reads: CASSLPPTGENIQYF. CDR3 bases: TGTGCCAGCAGCTTACCGCCGACAGGGGAAAACATTCAGTACTTC. The chain uses TRBV7-9 and TRBJ2-4; 8 bases are a match to TRBD1. CDR1 and CDR2 from the germline V gene are SEHNR and FQNEAQ (reference sequence). Trimming took 2 bases from V and 5 from J; bases not matched to a gene: 5. CDR3 size: 15 residues.